This TCR beta chain derives from a study of cytomegalovirus exposure and HLA in healthy donors. Study-wide results and limits: Earlier findings revealed that most TCR beta V segments proved productive either about 87% or about 30% of the time. The presence/absence work took it that sequencing depth was about the same across donors. Trimming of TCR beta V- and J-genes showed a link, identified in a later analysis, to a missense DCLRE1C variant.

Concerning this clone itself: Its antigen remains unknown.

V shed 3 bases and J shed 8 bases, with 10 bases lying between them. CDR1 MNHEY and CDR2 SVGAGI come from the germline V gene. The CDR3 is 12 residues long. The donors were healthy bone marrow donors. This PCR relied on a set of 60 Vbeta primers and 13 Jbeta primers. This table comes from immunoSEQ multiplex PCR, and its TCRdb copy is limited to in-frame clones, with some not included. Among some 150,000 clones listed, around 79% were seen once. The source is a male donor in good health and CMV-seronegative. The sample consisted of PBMCs. This chain connects TRBV6-5 to TRBJ1-1; the D is unclear. CDR3 nucleotide sequence: TGTGCCAGCAGTTATACAGCAGGCGAAGCTTTCTTT. Its translation is CASSYTAGEAFF.